Shown below are 14 T cell receptor beta chains from a single sample sequenced in a study of Graves' ophthalmopathy and Graves' hyperthyroidism. Amplification of TCR beta CDR3 regions used RNA transcripts. Second-round multiplex PCR came after a first-round RT-PCR that employed HTBI primers. TCRdb reprocessed the multiplex PCR reads with MiXCR, giving one entry per CDR3 protein. This sample has some 160,000 distinct CDR3 sequences, with roughly two fifths found just once. The source material was peripheral blood. The receptors were sampled from a man younger than 40 with Graves' ophthalmopathy.

This clonotype appeared many times. This chain connects TRBV30 to TRBJ2-7; 8 bases are shared with TRBD1. Unmatched junction bases numbered 4, after V lost 0 bases and J lost 3 bases. CDR3 length: 14 residues. Per the germline V gene, CDR1 is GTSNPN and CDR2 is SVGIG (reference sequence). This CDR3 is CAWSVGQGDYEQYF. The CDR3 bases are TGTGCCTGGAGTGTCGGACAGGGAGACTACGAGCAGTACTTC. Full variable domain (remainder filled in from reference TRBV30 and TRBJ2-7): SQTIHQWPATLVQPVGSPLSLECTVEGTSNPNLYWYRQAAGRGLQLLFYSVGIGQISSEVPQNLSASRPQDRQFILSSKKLLLSDSGFYLCAWSVGQGDYEQYFGPGTRLTVT.

This clonotype has a count of ten or more. The rearrangement uses TRBV5-1 and TRBJ1-2; D ambiguous. The CDR3 length is 14 residues. The germline V gene has CDR1 SGHRS and CDR2 YFSETQ. The V end lost 0 bases, the J end lost 4 bases, and 10 bases lay between the germline ends. This chain's CDR3 is CASSLAGGFYGYTF. The CDR3 DNA follows: TGCGCCAGCAGCTTGGCCGGAGGGTTCTATGGCTACACCTTC.

This chain joins TRBV27 and TRBJ1-6; possible D gene TRBD1, 5 bases. Germline V gene data show CDR1 as MNHEY and CDR2 as SMNVEV (reference sequence). The CDR3 contains 14 residues. Between the trimmed V and J ends, which lost 3 bases and 9 bases, there was a span of 12 bases. Here the CDR3 reads CASSFSGLGSPLHF. As DNA, the CDR3 is TGTGCCAGCAGTTTTTCAGGGCTGGGTTCACCCCTCCACTTT.

V gene TRBV5-1 combines with J gene TRBJ1-1; a weak D match, TRBD1 (5 bases). The germline CDR1 and CDR2 sequences are SGHRS and YFSETQ. The CDR3 totals 14 residues. V gave up 2 bases and J gave up 4 bases, with 12 bases separating them. Here the CDR3 reads CASSFQGDGTEAFF. The CDR3 DNA sequence: TGCGCCAGCAGCTTCCAAGGGGATGGCACTGAAGCTTTCTTT.

V is TRBV6-5 and J is TRBJ2-7; possibly TRBD1 for D (6 bases). Germline CDR1 and CDR2: MNHEY and SVGAGI. CDR3 length: 15 amino acids. The V gene lost 0 bases and the J gene lost 2 bases, with 11 bases spanning the gap. CDR3 region: CASSYSGALPYEQYF. In DNA, the CDR3 is TGTGCCAGCAGTTACTCGGGGGCACTCCCCTACGAGCAGTACTTC.

In its sample, this clonotype was seen many times. This chain connects TRBV6-6 to TRBJ2-7; unclear D gene. This CDR3 region has 17 residues. Germline lookup yields CDR1 MNHNY and CDR2 SVGAGI (reference sequence). Trimming removed 2 bases from V and 3 bases from J, with 20 bases in between. The CDR3, as DNA: TGTGCCAGCAGTTACACATGGTCCCCCCGGGCCGACTACGAGCAGTACTTC. Protein product: CASSYTWSPRADYEQYF.

V gene TRBV12-3 or TRBV12-4 combines with J gene TRBJ2-7; 12 bases agree with TRBD2. V lost 6 bases, J lost 4 bases, and 4 bases stayed unmatched. This CDR3 is built from 14 residues. This chain's CDR3 is CASRETSGGYEQYF. As DNA, the CDR3 is TGTGCCAGCAGGGAGACTAGCGGGGGATACGAGCAGTACTTC.

This sequence joins TRBV28 and TRBJ2-7; either TRBD1 or TRBD2 may supply D (5 bases each). Trimming removed 6 bases from V and 2 bases from J, with 17 bases in between. The germline V gene has CDR1 MDHEN and CDR2 SYDVKM. The CDR3 contains 15 residues. The CDR3 sequence: CASREDPGTPYEQYF. CDR3 coding DNA: TGTGCCAGCAGGGAGGACCCCGGGACCCCCTACGAGCAGTACTTC.

The chain uses TRBV28 and TRBJ2-5; possible D gene TRBD2, 6 bases. The DNA matches TRBJ2-4 better at its end, which makes the J call doubtful. The V gene's germline CDR1 is MDHEN and CDR2 SYDVKM. The CDR3 runs 15 residues. The CDR3 sequence: CASSLGGAGKNIQYF. The CDR3 bases are TGTGCCAGCAGTTTGGGGGGAGCGGGCAAAAACATTCAGTACTTC.

J is TRBJ2-7 and V is TRBV30; TRBD1 matches 8 bases. The germline V gene has CDR1 GTSNPN and CDR2 SVGIG (reference sequence). This CDR3 has 11 residues. Trimming at V came to 7 bases and at J to 4 bases, leaving 3 bases not matched to a gene. Written as DNA, the CDR3 is TGTGCCTTTTACAGGGGGTACGAGCAGTACTTC. Amino acids: CAFYRGYEQYF.

The chain is built from TRBV28 and TRBJ1-1; the D is unclear. The V gene's germline CDR1 is MDHEN and CDR2 SYDVKM. Trimming stripped 5 bases from V and 6 bases from J, with 16 bases between. The CDR3 totals 14 residues. The CDR3 sequence: CASSERRAWAEAFF. CDR3 nucleotide sequence: TGTGCCAGCAGTGAGAGGCGAGCATGGGCTGAAGCTTTCTTT.

The sample holds many counts of this clonotype. The V call is TRBV7-2, the J call TRBJ2-7, with unresolved D. The CDR3 is made up of 17 amino acids. The V end was cut by 3 bases, the J end by 0 bases, with 18 bases between. CDR1 is SGHTA and CDR2 is FQGNSA in the germline V gene. The CDR3 loop reads CASSFLVVRSPSYEQYF. Here the CDR3 DNA reads TGTGCCAGCAGCTTCCTAGTGGTCAGGTCACCCTCCTACGAGCAGTACTTC.

The V and J genes are TRBV6-1 and TRBJ2-5; 9 nucleotides agree with TRBD1. The trim removed 6 bases at V and 0 bases at J, leaving 2 bases unmatched. The CDR3 loop spans 14 amino acids. Germline values: CDR1 MNHNS, CDR2 SASEGT. In nucleotides, the CDR3 is TGTGCCAGCAGGAGGGACAGGGACCAAGAGACCCAGTACTTC. Translated: CASRRDRDQETQYF.

V usage is TRBV19 and J usage is TRBJ2-7; D possibly corresponds to TRBD1 (5 bases). V lost 2 bases to trimming and J lost 3 bases, with 11 bases between them. The CDR3 runs to 14 residues. Germline CDR1 and CDR2: LNHDA and SQIVND (reference sequence). CDR3 sequence (DNA): TGTGCCAGTAGTATAAACTGGGGCCACTACGAGCAGTACTTC. This translates into CASSINWGHYEQYF.